One and the same sample provided the 32 T cell receptor beta chains below, sequenced in a study of T-cell reconstitution after alpha-beta-depleted transplantation in children. Unique molecular identifiers tagged the TCRbeta library. From the PCR reads, TCRdb called clonotypes with MiXCR, one entry per CDR3 protein. The repertoire includes approximately 420,000 distinct CDR3 sequences, roughly 10% of them detected once, and 4.5% to 7% sits in the top ten. This sample comprised PBMCs from the stem cell graft donor, obtained from the stem cell graft. All receptors derive from a human donor who donated a stem cell graft to a child with acute myeloid leukemia.

This clonotype was picked up a small number of times. The chain uses TRBV7-3 and TRBJ2-1; 7 bases line up with TRBD2. The CDR3 has 14 residues. V lost 5 bases and J lost 9; bases outside the gene matches: 10. CDR1 is SGHTA and CDR2 is FQGTGA in the germline V gene. The CDR3 nucleotides are TGTGCCAGCAGCCGGGGAAGGGACTACGGTGAGCAGTTCTTC. Translated, it gives CASSRGRDYGEQFF.

The chain is built from TRBV20-1 and TRBJ2-4; either TRBD1 or TRBD2 may fit D (6 bases each). CDR1 and CDR2 from the germline V gene are DFQATT and SNEGSKA (reference sequence). Between the trimmed V and J ends, which lost 7 bases and 7 bases, there was a span of 20 bases. The CDR3 loop spans 14 amino acids. The DNA of the CDR3 is TGCAGTGTTGACGGGGTACAGGGAGGTAACATTCAGTACTTC. Translated: CSVDGVQGGNIQYF.

The chain employs TRBV6-1 and TRBJ1-1, with D perhaps TRBD1 (5 bases). The germline gives CDR1 MNHNS, CDR2 SASEGT. The CDR3 covers 11 residues. Trimming removed 7 bases at V and 7 bases at J, with 10 bases between. The CDR3 region has the DNA TGTGCCAGCACTATAACAGGTGAAGCTTTCTTT. This codes for CASTITGEAFF.

A few counts support this clonotype. The chain has TRBV7-2 and TRBJ2-3, with D uncertain. There are 13 residues in the CDR3. Germline V gene sequence: CDR1 SGHTA, CDR2 FQGNSA. V was shortened by 2 bases and J by 5 bases, with 8 bases between the two germline ends. The CDR3 sequence: CASSLFMEDTQYF. The CDR3 nucleotides are TGTGCCAGCAGCTTATTTATGGAAGATACGCAGTATTTT.

The rearrangement links TRBV15 to TRBJ1-6, with D hard to call. Looked up from germline, CDR1 is LNHNV and CDR2 is YYDKDF (reference sequence). V lost 4 bases and J 5 bases, leaving 9 bases between the germline ends. CDR3 length: 14 amino acids. As DNA, the CDR3 is TGTGCCACCAGCAAATACAGAAATAATTCACCCCTCCACTTT. Translated: CATSKYRNNSPLHF.

The chain has TRBV20-1 and TRBJ2-5; TRBD2 agrees at 11 bases. The germline CDR1 and CDR2 sequences are DFQATT and SNEGSKA (reference sequence). With 6 bases clipped from V and 5 bases from J, the junction kept 17 bases outside the gene matches. This CDR3 has 17 amino acids. CDR3 loop: CSALGLAVLLAGETQYF. In DNA form, the CDR3 reads TGCAGTGCGCTGGGACTAGCGGTTCTCCTGGCTGGTGAGACCCAGTACTTC.

This clonotype was detected many times. The V gene is TRBV6-1, the J gene TRBJ1-4; 10 nucleotides line up with TRBD1. J lost 5 bases, V lost 5 bases, and 5 bases had no gene match. This CDR3 spans 15 amino acids. Germline CDR1 and CDR2: MNHNS and SASEGT. The CDR3 DNA is TGTGCCAGCAGTCGAGGGACAGGGGAAAATGAAAAACTGTTTTTT. The encoded protein is CASSRGTGENEKLFF.

This clonotype was detected many times. The chain recombines TRBV7-3 with TRBJ2-1; D is perhaps TRBD2 (5 bases). Germline V gene lookup returns CDR1 SGHTA and CDR2 FQGTGA. The CDR3 extends over 13 amino acids. V shed 5 bases and J shed 3 bases, with 8 bases lying between them. The CDR3 DNA is TGTGCCAGCAGCCCGGGGATCTACAATGAGCAGTTCTTC. It is translated as CASSPGIYNEQFF.

This clonotype has a count of ten or more. V and J are TRBV12-3 or TRBV12-4 and TRBJ1-1; D unclear. The CDR3 runs 14 residues. V gave up 1 base and J gave up 4 bases, with 10 bases separating them. CDR3 region: CASSLVGVGTEAFF. The CDR3 nucleotides read TGTGCCAGCAGTTTAGTTGGGGTGGGCACTGAAGCTTTCTTT.

The chain recombines TRBV12-3 or TRBV12-4 with TRBJ1-2; D gene uncertain. Between the trimmed V and J ends, which lost 5 bases and 4 bases, there was a span of 5 bases. The length of the CDR3 is 11 residues. The CDR3 protein is CASSVAYGYTF. The CDR3 DNA sequence: TGTGCCAGCAGTGTCGCCTATGGCTACACCTTC.

The CDR3 nucleotides read TGCAGTGCTAGAGATCGCGACCCCCAGGGAGGTTTCTATGGCTACACCTTC. Translation gives CSARDRDPQGGFYGYTF. V gene TRBV20-1 combines with J gene TRBJ1-2; a weak D match, TRBD1 (5 bases). Germline loops: CDR1 DFQATT, CDR2 SNEGSKA (reference sequence). V was clipped by 0 bases and J by 4 bases, with 21 bases between them. This CDR3 is built from 17 residues.

This clonotype was counted many times. The CDR3 nucleotides read TGTGCCAGCAGTGAAGTTGACACCGGTCGGAAAGTCACAGATACGCAGTATTTT. This encodes CASSEVDTGRKVTDTQYF. The rearrangement joins TRBV25-1 to TRBJ2-3; D is undetermined. CDR1 is MGHDK and CDR2 is SYGVNS in the germline V gene. V gave up 2 bases and J gave up 2 bases, with 20 bases separating them. The CDR3 has 18 amino acids.

Ten or more counts support this clonotype. This chain joins TRBV9 and TRBJ2-1; 15 bases agree with TRBD2. The CDR3 consists of 20 residues. V was clipped by 1 base and J by 0 bases; unmatched bases: 8. The germline gives CDR1 SGDLS, CDR2 YYNGEE. CDR3 nucleotides: TGTGCCAGCAGCGTAAGGGGGACTAGCGGGGGGATTAGCTCCTACAATGAGCAGTTCTTC. Translation: CASSVRGTSGGISSYNEQFF. The whole variable domain, filled in from reference TRBV9 and TRBJ2-1, reads DSGVTQTPKHLITATGQRVTLRCSPRSGDLSVYWYQQSLDQGLQFLIQYYNGEERAKGNILERFSAQQFPDLHSELNLSSLELGDSALYFCASSVRGTSGGISSYNEQFFGPGTRLTVL.

This clonotype was detected a few times. V and J are TRBV20-1 and TRBJ2-5, with D possibly matching TRBD2 (5 bases). The V end was cut by 4 bases, the J end by 0 bases, with 12 bases between. Germline CDR1 and CDR2: DFQATT and SNEGSKA (reference sequence). This CDR3 comprises 14 residues. The CDR3 bases are TGCAGTGCTACCCGGGGTCAGTACCAAGAGACCCAGTACTTC. Its protein is CSATRGQYQETQYF.

This clonotype has only a few counts. The chain joins TRBV4-2 to TRBJ2-5; TRBD2 is a possible D gene (5 bases). The CDR3 contains 15 residues. With 0 bases removed from V and 2 bases from J, the gap between germline ends came to 10 bases. Germline V gene lookup returns CDR1 LGHNA and CDR2 YNFKEQ. The CDR3 sequence is CASSQDKPGQETQYF. The CDR3 region has the DNA TGTGCCAGCAGCCAAGATAAGCCGGGGCAAGAGACCCAGTACTTC.

This clonotype was counted only a few times. The chain joins TRBV7-2 to TRBJ2-1; 9 positions match TRBD2. Per the germline V gene, CDR1 is SGHTA and CDR2 is FQGNSA. The CDR3 is 15 residues long. V was clipped by 3 bases and J by 6 bases; unmatched bases: 6. The CDR3: CASSFTTSGTNEQFF. CDR3 in DNA: TGTGCCAGCAGCTTTACGACTAGCGGAACCAATGAGCAGTTCTTC.

This clonotype occurred a few times. This rearrangement joins TRBV5-1 to TRBJ2-1; D is unclear. Trimming removed 0 bases from V and 6 bases from J, with 13 bases in between. This CDR3 has 15 residues. Germline V gives CDR1 SGHRS, CDR2 YFSETQ. Written as DNA, the CDR3 is TGCGCCAGCAGCTTGGCCTTTTCCACGTTCAATGAGCAGTTCTTC. Amino acid sequence: CASSLAFSTFNEQFF.

This clonotype has more than one count but fewer than ten. The V gene is TRBV20-1, the J gene TRBJ2-7; 9 bases match TRBD1. CDR1 is DFQATT and CDR2 is SNEGSKA in the germline V gene (reference sequence). This CDR3 spans 15 amino acids. With V trimmed by 2 bases and J by 3 bases, 8 bases remained unmatched. CDR3 in DNA: TGCAGTGCTAGACTGTGGACAGGGGCGGACTACGAGCAGTACTTC. Translation gives CSARLWTGADYEQYF.

This clonotype was observed many times. This chain uses TRBV18 with TRBJ2-5; tentatively, D is TRBD1 (5 bases). The germline gives CDR1 KGHSH, CDR2 LQKENI. V lost 4 bases, J lost 1 base, and 13 bases lay in between. The CDR3 totals 15 residues. CDR3 nucleotides: TGTGCCAGCTCACAGACAGCAGCATCCCAAGAGACCCAGTACTTC. Protein sequence: CASSQTAASQETQYF.

The rearrangement links TRBV9 to TRBJ2-2; tentatively, D is TRBD2 (6 bases). CDR3 length: 15 residues. Between the trimmed V and J ends, which lost 2 bases and 5 bases, there was a span of 13 bases. Germline assignment: CDR1 SGDLS and CDR2 YYNGEE. CDR3 DNA sequence: TGTGCCAGCAGCGTCACTAGCCCAAGGACCGGGGAGCTGTTTTTT. It yields the protein CASSVTSPRTGELFF.

At least ten counts were recorded for this clonotype. This chain links TRBV20-1 with TRBJ2-2; D gene ambiguous. CDR1 DFQATT and CDR2 SNEGSKA come from the germline V gene (reference sequence). The V gene lost 1 base and the J gene lost 6 bases, with 9 bases spanning the gap. CDR3 length: 13 amino acids. The CDR3 sequence: CSARGSGAGELFF. CDR3 sequence (DNA): TGCAGTGCTAGAGGGAGTGGCGCCGGGGAGCTGTTTTTT.

This clonotype appeared many times. CDR3 loop: CASSERQQGGEQYV. The CDR3 DNA reads TGTGCCAGCAGTGAAAGGCAACAGGGGGGCGAGCAGTACGTC. The chain combines TRBV6-1 with TRBJ2-7, with 8 bases lining up with TRBD1. The trim removed 2 bases at V and 6 bases at J, leaving 6 bases unmatched. Germline CDR1 MNHNS, CDR2 SASEGT. The CDR3 totals 14 residues.

This clonotype turned up a few times. The chain carries TRBV29-1 and TRBJ2-7; D may correspond to TRBD1 or TRBD2 (5 bases each). V lost 7 bases and J 2 bases, leaving 12 bases between the germline ends. Germline CDR1 is SQVTM and CDR2 is ANQGSEA. CDR3 size: 12 residues. The CDR3 here is CSGGPTPYEQYF. The CDR3 DNA reads TGCAGCGGGGGACCGACCCCCTACGAGCAGTACTTC.

This clonotype has a count of ten or more. V usage is TRBV10-3 and J usage is TRBJ1-2, with D hard to call. Trimming took off 0 bases at V and 13 bases at J, with 9 bases between the two ends. Germline values: CDR1 ENHRY, CDR2 SYGVKD. CDR3 length: 11 residues. In nucleotides, the CDR3 is TGTGCCATCAGTGAGTCGTTTTGGGTCACCTTC. This codes for CAISESFWVTF.

This clonotype appeared a few times. V usage is TRBV4-2 and J usage is TRBJ2-1, with TRBD2 matching over 9 bases. CDR1 is LGHNA, CDR2 YNFKEQ, per germline. The CDR3 length is 15 residues. V lost 2 bases, J lost 5 bases, and 4 bases stayed unmatched. The CDR3 protein is CASSQTLAGHNEQFF. Written as DNA, the CDR3 is TGTGCCAGCAGCCAAACTCTAGCGGGGCACAATGAGCAGTTCTTC.

This clonotype was observed a handful of times. The genes are TRBV5-4 and TRBJ2-5; 8 positions agree with TRBD1. This CDR3 has 14 residues. V shed 2 bases and J 3 bases; nucleotides not matched to a gene: 3. In germline, CDR1 is SGHNT, CDR2 YYREEE (reference sequence). CDR3 protein: CASSLPGQEETQYF. The CDR3 DNA reads TGTGCCAGCAGCTTACCGGGACAGGAAGAGACCCAGTACTTC. The full variable domain, in which reference TRBV5-4 and TRBJ2-5 provide the parts outside the CDR3, is ETGVTQSPTHLIKTRGQQVTLRCSSQSGHNTVSWYQQALGQGPQFIFQYYREEENGRGNFPPRFSGLQFPNYSSELNVNALELDDSALYLCASSLPGQEETQYFGPGTRLLVL.

The chain is built from TRBV20-1 and TRBJ2-3; no definite D call. CDR1 and CDR2 (germline): DFQATT, SNEGSKA (reference sequence). Trimming took off 5 bases at V and 4 bases at J, with 16 bases between the two ends. This CDR3 contains 14 residues. Written as DNA, the CDR3 is TGCAGTGCTGGCCGAATGGTGAATTCAGATACGCAGTATTTT. Its protein is CSAGRMVNSDTQYF.

This sequence joins TRBV6-5 and TRBJ2-2, with a tentative D call TRBD2 (6 bases). There are 15 residues in the CDR3. Germline V gene lookup returns CDR1 MNHEY and CDR2 SVGAGI. Trimming took 5 bases from V and 2 from J, leaving 12 bases between them. The CDR3 sequence: CASSPSGGNTGELFF. DNA of the CDR3: TGTGCCAGCAGTCCGTCCGGGGGTAACACCGGGGAGCTGTTTTTT.

The rearrangement joins TRBV15 to TRBJ2-7, with a possible D match to TRBD2 (6 bases). The CDR3 length is 14 residues. V was pared by 7 bases and J by 6 bases, with 19 bases between. Per germline, CDR1 LNHNV and CDR2 YYDKDF (reference sequence). The CDR3 DNA is TGTGCCACCACCAAGGACGGCGGGGTTGGCGAGCAGTACTTC. Translated, it gives CATTKDGGVGEQYF.

This sequence joins TRBV6-1 and TRBJ1-5, with 9 bases lining up with TRBD1. V shed 4 bases and J 2 bases; nucleotides not matched to a gene: 9. Germline V gives CDR1 MNHNS, CDR2 SASEGT. The CDR3 extends over 17 amino acids. As DNA, the CDR3 is TGTGCCAGCAGTGCTGGGACAGGGAACAGACGCAATCAGCCCCAGCATTTT. Amino acid sequence: CASSAGTGNRRNQPQHF.

V and J are TRBV5-1 and TRBJ1-3; no firm D call. Germline values: CDR1 SGHRS, CDR2 YFSETQ. The CDR3 has 16 residues. V was clipped by 4 bases and J by 4 bases, with 18 bases between them. The CDR3: CASSPGDLSSGNTIYF. CDR3 nucleotides: TGCGCCAGCAGCCCGGGAGATTTGTCCTCCGGAAACACCATATATTTT.

This clonotype has only a few counts. The V call is TRBV7-2, the J call TRBJ2-5; 8 bases fit TRBD1. Germline V gives CDR1 SGHTA, CDR2 FQGNSA. The CDR3 consists of 17 residues. The ends lost 1 base at V and 6 bases at J; junction bases unmatched: 13. DNA of the CDR3: TGTGCCAGCAGCTTAGTCGCTGGGGCAGGGGGCGCAAAGACCCAGTACTTC. The encoded protein is CASSLVAGAGGAKTQYF.